A single sample is the source of the 19 T cell receptor beta chains below, sequenced in a study of blood T cells in healthy people across ages. Sample-barcoded 5' priming and a J-beta primer mix drove a second PCR of about 6 to 11 cycles. A single record per CDR3 protein comes from TCRdb applying MiXCR to the 5' RACE reads. The table lists over 1,300,000 distinct CDR3 sequences, approximately 63% of them singletons. What was sequenced was blood. The receptor set was obtained from a man between 18 and 29 years old in good health.

V usage is TRBV11-2 and J usage is TRBJ2-7; D remains ambiguous. The CDR3 is 16 residues long. The germline V gene has CDR1 SGHAT and CDR2 FQNNGV. V shed 1 base and J shed 2 bases, with 15 bases lying between them. The chain's CDR3 is CASSLVGPPSPYEQYF. The DNA of the CDR3 is TGTGCCAGCAGCTTAGTAGGCCCCCCCTCTCCCTACGAGCAGTACTTC.

The chain combines TRBV27 with TRBJ2-1, with TRBD2 matching over 9 bases. The V and J ends lost 5 bases and 6 bases, in that order; junction bases with no gene match: 14. Germline values: CDR1 MNHEY, CDR2 SMNVEV (reference sequence). The CDR3 length is 17 residues. The CDR3 spells CASSRAGGRAQVNEQFF. The CDR3 nucleotides read TGTGCCAGCAGTAGGGCGGGAGGGAGGGCTCAGGTCAATGAGCAGTTCTTC.

The V gene is TRBV28, the J gene TRBJ1-4; D is perhaps TRBD1 (5 bases). The CDR3 spans 14 residues. With 7 bases removed from V and 2 bases from J, the gap between germline ends came to 11 bases. CDR1 and CDR2 from the germline V gene are MDHEN and SYDVKM. The CDR3 DNA reads as TGTGCCAGCACCACCGGGGGGACTAATGAAAAACTGTTTTTT. Its translation is CASTTGGTNEKLFF.

The rearrangement joins TRBV28 to TRBJ2-3; no firm D call. Trimming removed 8 bases at V and 5 bases at J, with 14 bases between. This CDR3 region has 13 residues. The germline gives CDR1 MDHEN, CDR2 SYDVKM. CDR3 DNA sequence: TGTGCCAGCGGGTCAGAACTTGGAGATACGCAGTATTTT. It is translated as CASGSELGDTQYF.

The chain couples TRBV28 to TRBJ1-6; a weak D match, TRBD1 (6 bases). V was cut by 5 bases and J by 6 bases, with 17 bases left in between. The CDR3 runs 16 residues. Germline values: CDR1 MDHEN, CDR2 SYDVKM. The CDR3 protein is CASSALTGRFNSPLHF. The CDR3 DNA reads as TGTGCCAGCAGTGCGCTAACAGGGAGATTTAATTCACCCCTCCACTTT.

The chain uses TRBV11-2 and TRBJ2-3, with D possibly called TRBD1 or TRBD2 (5 bases each). The V end lost 6 bases, the J end lost 0 bases, and 22 bases lay between the germline ends. From germline, CDR1 is SGHAT and CDR2 FQNNGV. The CDR3 spans 18 residues. The CDR3 protein is CASRPGASERRSTDTQYF. CDR3 in DNA: TGTGCCAGCAGGCCCGGGGCGTCAGAGAGGCGCAGCACAGATACGCAGTATTTT. The complete variable domain, with remaining parts taken from reference TRBV11-2 and TRBJ2-3, reads EAGVAQSPRYKIIEKRQSVAFWCNPISGHATLYWYQQILGQGPKLLIQFQNNGVVDDSQLPKDRFSAERLKGVDSTLKIQPAKLEDSAVYLCASRPGASERRSTDTQYFGPGTRLTVL.

This clonotype has a handful of counts. The chain has TRBV2 and TRBJ2-7, with D perhaps TRBD2 (6 bases). The length of the CDR3 is 13 residues. Between the trimmed V and J ends, which lost 4 bases and 3 bases, there was a span of 10 bases. Looked up from germline, CDR1 is SNHLY and CDR2 is FYNNEI. The CDR3 DNA follows: TGTGCCAGCAGTGTCGGGAGACGCTACGAGCAGTACTTC. Protein: CASSVGRRYEQYF.

The chain is built from TRBV7-9 and TRBJ2-7, with 7 bases fitting TRBD1. The CDR3 sequence is 14 residues long. Germline CDR1 SEHNR, CDR2 FQNEAQ (reference sequence). J gave up 6 bases and V 2 bases, and 7 bases lay outside the gene matches. The CDR3 region has the DNA TGTGCCAGCAGCTTAAAGGGACAGCTAGCCGAGCAGTACTTC. The encoded protein is CASSLKGQLAEQYF.

The chain carries TRBV27 and TRBJ2-3, with TRBD1 identical over 9 bases. Germline V CDR1 and CDR2: MNHEY, SMNVEV (reference sequence). Germline trimming cut 3 bases from V and 3 bases from J; bases unmatched to any gene: 4. The CDR3 length is 15 residues. The CDR3 region has the DNA TGTGCCAGCAGTTTGGGGACAGGGTTGACAGATACGCAGTATTTT. Amino acids: CASSLGTGLTDTQYF.

The chain links TRBV7-9 to TRBJ2-3; 11 nucleotides agree with TRBD2. Germline V gene data show CDR1 as SEHNR and CDR2 as FQNEAQ (reference sequence). J was trimmed by 1 base and V by 5 bases; bases with no gene match: 5. This CDR3 spans 16 amino acids. The DNA for the CDR3 is TGTGCCAGCAGCCACCGGACTAGCGGGCGCACAGATACGCAGTATTTT. It codes for CASSHRTSGRTDTQYF.

This sequence joins TRBV29-1 and TRBJ1-2, with a tentative D call TRBD1 (5 bases). The CDR3 runs to 11 residues. V lost 7 bases to trimming and J lost 8 bases, with 14 bases between them. Germline-derived CDR1 and CDR2 are SQVTM and ANQGSEA. The CDR3 region is CSAGQARGYTF. In DNA form, the CDR3 reads TGCAGCGCTGGACAAGCTCGAGGCTACACCTTC.

The V gene is TRBV11-2, the J gene TRBJ2-1; 11 positions agree with TRBD1. The CDR3 totals 15 residues. V lost 4 bases to trimming and J lost 4 bases; unmatched junction nucleotides: 3. The germline CDR1 and CDR2 sequences are SGHAT and FQNNGV. Written as DNA, the CDR3 is TGTGCCAGCAGCTCCGGGGACAGGGGGTACAATGAGCAGTTCTTC. Its protein is CASSSGDRGYNEQFF. Looking up the rest from reference TRBV11-2 and TRBJ2-1 gives the full variable domain: EAGVAQSPRYKIIEKRQSVAFWCNPISGHATLYWYQQILGQGPKLLIQFQNNGVVDDSQLPKDRFSAERLKGVDSTLKIQPAKLEDSAVYLCASSSGDRGYNEQFFGPGTRLTVL.

The chain uses TRBV5-6 and TRBJ2-5; TRBD2 might be the D (6 bases). Germline values: CDR1 SGHDT, CDR2 YYEEEE. Trimming cost V 4 bases and J 11 bases, with 21 bases left between them. The CDR3 extends over 14 amino acids. CDR3 DNA: TGTGCCAGCAGCGAGGACCTAGGCGGCCGGGAGCAGTACTTC. Protein: CASSEDLGGREQYF.

This chain uses TRBV5-1 with TRBJ2-1, with 7 bases that match TRBD2. The V gene end was trimmed by 2 bases and the J gene end by 2 bases; junction bases not matched to a gene: 4. Germline values: CDR1 SGHRS, CDR2 YFSETQ. This CDR3 has 15 residues. The CDR3 DNA reads TGCGCCAGCAGCTTCGGCGGGAGTCCCTACAATGAGCAGTTCTTC. Amino acids: CASSFGGSPYNEQFF.

The V and J genes are TRBV7-6 and TRBJ2-3; D unresolved. Germline V gene data show CDR1 as SGHVS and CDR2 as FNYEAQ. Trimming left V 6 bases short and J 1 base short, with 20 bases between. The CDR3 loop spans 17 amino acids. The CDR3 DNA is TGTGCCAGCAGTCGAAAACCCCGGGCAGGACGCACAGATACGCAGTATTTT. It codes for CASSRKPRAGRTDTQYF.

The V gene is TRBV12-3 or TRBV12-4, the J gene TRBJ2-2, with 10 bases that match TRBD2. This CDR3 comprises 16 residues. Germline trimming cut 6 bases from V and 5 bases from J; bases unmatched to any gene: 9. DNA of the CDR3: TGTGCCAGCAGCGGACTAGCGGTATTCGGAACCGGGGAGCTGTTTTTT. Encoded protein: CASSGLAVFGTGELFF.

This clonotype was recorded at least ten times. The chain combines TRBV10-3 with TRBJ2-1, with 15 positions matching TRBD2. Germline CDR1 ENHRY, CDR2 SYGVKD. The CDR3 has 15 amino acids. The trim removed 6 bases at V and 8 bases at J, leaving 5 bases unmatched. The CDR3 spells CAISLRTSGRDEQFF. The CDR3, as DNA: TGTGCCATCAGCCTAAGGACTAGCGGGAGGGATGAGCAGTTCTTC.

This clonotype was seen more than once but under ten times. The chain is built from TRBV7-2 and TRBJ2-2; 7 nucleotides line up with TRBD2. Germline V lookup: CDR1 SGHTA, CDR2 FQGNSA. V lost 3 bases and J lost 5; bases outside the gene matches: 3. CDR3 length equals 14 residues. The CDR3 reads CASSFWGGTGELFF. In DNA form, the CDR3 reads TGTGCCAGCAGCTTTTGGGGGGGTACCGGGGAGCTGTTTTTT.

The chain joins TRBV7-9 to TRBJ2-3; TRBD1 matches at 9 bases. The germline gives CDR1 SEHNR, CDR2 FQNEAQ (reference sequence). The CDR3 sequence is 17 residues long. Trimming cost V 2 bases and J 4 bases; bases outside gene matches: 10. This chain's CDR3 is CASSLPLGQGSSDTQYF. The DNA of the CDR3 is TGTGCCAGCAGCTTACCCTTGGGACAGGGAAGCTCAGATACGCAGTATTTT.